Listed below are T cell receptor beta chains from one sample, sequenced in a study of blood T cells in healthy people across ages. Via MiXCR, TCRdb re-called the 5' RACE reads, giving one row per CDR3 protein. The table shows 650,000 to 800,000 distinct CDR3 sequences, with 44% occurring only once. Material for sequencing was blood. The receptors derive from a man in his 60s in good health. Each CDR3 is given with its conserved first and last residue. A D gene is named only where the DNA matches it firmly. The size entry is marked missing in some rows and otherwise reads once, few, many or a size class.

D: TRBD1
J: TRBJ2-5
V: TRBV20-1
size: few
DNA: TGCAGTGCTAATCCGGGACAGCGTCAAGAGACCCAGTACTTC
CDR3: CSANPGQRQETQYF

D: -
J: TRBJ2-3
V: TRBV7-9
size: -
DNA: TGTGCCAGCAGCCCCCCCGGGCAGGGGATGAGTTACGATACGCAGTATTTT
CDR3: CASSPPGQGMSYDTQYF

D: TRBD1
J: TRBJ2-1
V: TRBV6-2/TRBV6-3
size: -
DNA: TGTGCCAGCAGATCTACGGGACAGTCCTACAATGAGCAGTTCTTC
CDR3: CASRSTGQSYNEQFF

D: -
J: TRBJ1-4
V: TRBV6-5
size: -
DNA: TGTGCCAGCAGTTACGACAGCCATAATGAAAAACTGTTTTTT
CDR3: CASSYDSHNEKLFF

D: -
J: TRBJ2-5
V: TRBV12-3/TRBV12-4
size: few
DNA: TGTGCCAGCAGCCCTCCGCAGGGTTTACAAGAGACCCAGTACTTC
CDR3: CASSPPQGLQETQYF

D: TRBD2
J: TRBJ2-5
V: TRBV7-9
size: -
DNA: TGTGCCAGCAGCGTCCCAGACGGACTAGCGGGAGAGACCCAGTACTTC
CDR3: CASSVPDGLAGETQYF

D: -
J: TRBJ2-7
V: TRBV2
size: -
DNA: TGTGCCAGCAGTACAGGAGGCGAGCAGTACTTC
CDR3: CASSTGGEQYF

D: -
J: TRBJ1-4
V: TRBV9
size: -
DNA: TGTGCCAGCAGCGTAGGGGGGGACAACGTCGAAAAACTGTTTTTT
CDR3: CASSVGGDNVEKLFF

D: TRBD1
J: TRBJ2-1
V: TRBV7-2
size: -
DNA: TGTGCCAGCAGCTTAGGGGGGACAGGGTCCAATGAGCAGTTCTTC
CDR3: CASSLGGTGSNEQFF

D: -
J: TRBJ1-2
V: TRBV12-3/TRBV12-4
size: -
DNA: TGTGCCAGCAGTTTCTCGGACAGACAATCCTATGGCTACACCTTC
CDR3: CASSFSDRQSYGYTF

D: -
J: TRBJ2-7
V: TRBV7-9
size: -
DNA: TGTGCCAGCAGCTTGGGCCACAGATCCACCTACGAGCAGTACTTC
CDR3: CASSLGHRSTYEQYF

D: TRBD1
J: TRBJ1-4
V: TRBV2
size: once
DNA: TGTGCCAGCAATGGGGGGGACAGGAGTGAAAAACTGTTTTTT
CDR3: CASNGGDRSEKLFF

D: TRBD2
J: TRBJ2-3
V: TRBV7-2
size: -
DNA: TGTGCCAGCAGCTTTCTTCGCGGGGGGGCGACAGATACGCAGTATTTT
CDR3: CASSFLRGGATDTQYF

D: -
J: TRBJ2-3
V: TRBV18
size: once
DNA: TGTGCCAGCTCACCTGTTTTGGTGGGAGATACGCAGTATTTT
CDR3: CASSPVLVGDTQYF

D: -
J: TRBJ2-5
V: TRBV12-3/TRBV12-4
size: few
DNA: TGTGCCAGCAGTCGAGAGCTCGGAGCAGGGACCCAGTACTTC
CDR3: CASSRELGAGTQYF

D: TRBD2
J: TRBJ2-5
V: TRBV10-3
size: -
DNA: TGTGCCATCAGTAGTGGAGCGGGGGGGCCGGAGACCCAGTACTTC
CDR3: CAISSGAGGPETQYF

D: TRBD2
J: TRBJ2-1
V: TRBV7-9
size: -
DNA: TGTGCCAGCAGCTTAGTCCCTGCGGGGGAGTACAATGAGCAGTTCTTC
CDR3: CASSLVPAGEYNEQFF

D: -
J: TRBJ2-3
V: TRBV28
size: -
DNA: TGTGCCAGCACCGAAGGAGATACGCAGTATTTT
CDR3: CASTEGDTQYF

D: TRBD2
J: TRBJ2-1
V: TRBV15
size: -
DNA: TGTGCCACCAGCAGTGAAGGGACTAGCGGGGGGGCTTATGAGCAGTTCTTC
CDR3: CATSSEGTSGGAYEQFF

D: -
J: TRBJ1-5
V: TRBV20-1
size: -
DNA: TGCAGTGCCAACACAGGTGGGCGCCAGCCCCAGCATTTT
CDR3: CSANTGGRQPQHF

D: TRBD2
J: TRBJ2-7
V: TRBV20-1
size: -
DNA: TGCAGTGCTAGCGGGGGGAGGGACTCCTACGAGCAGTACTTC
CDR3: CSASGGRDSYEQYF

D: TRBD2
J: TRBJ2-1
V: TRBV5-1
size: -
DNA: TGCGCCAGCAGCTTCATGTGGGAGGGGAGAGATGAGCAGTTCTTC
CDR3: CASSFMWEGRDEQFF

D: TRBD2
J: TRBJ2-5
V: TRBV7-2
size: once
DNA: TGTGCCAGCAGCTTAGGGGGTGTAGCGGGGGGGCAAGAGACCCAGTACTTC
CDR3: CASSLGGVAGGQETQYF

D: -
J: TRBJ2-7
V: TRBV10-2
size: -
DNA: TGCGCCAGCAGTGAGTTGGCCGGGCCCTACGAGCAGTACTTC
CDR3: CASSELAGPYEQYF

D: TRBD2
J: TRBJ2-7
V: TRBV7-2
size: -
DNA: TGTGCCAGCAGCTTAAGGCCTAGCGGAGGCCGGTACGAGCAGTACTTC
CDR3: CASSLRPSGGRYEQYF

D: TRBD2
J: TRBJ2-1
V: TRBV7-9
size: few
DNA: TGTGCCAGCAGCTTAATCCTGTCTAGCGGGGGAGGCTCCTACAATGAGCAGTTCTTC
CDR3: CASSLILSSGGGSYNEQFF

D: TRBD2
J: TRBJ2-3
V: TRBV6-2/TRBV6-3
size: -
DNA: TGTGCCAGCAGCGATAGCGGGGGGGCCGGGGCCCCGCCAGATACGCAGTATTTT
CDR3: CASSDSGGAGAPPDTQYF

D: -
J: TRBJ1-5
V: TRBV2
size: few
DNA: TGTGCCAGCACCAGTGGCGGGTTAAGCGGCAATCAGCCCCAGCATTTT
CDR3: CASTSGGLSGNQPQHF

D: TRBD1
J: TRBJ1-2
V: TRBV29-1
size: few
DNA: TGCAGCGCACTTCAGACAGGGAGTGGCTATGGCTACACCTTC
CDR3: CSALQTGSGYGYTF

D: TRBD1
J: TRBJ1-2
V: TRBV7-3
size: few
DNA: TGTCCACGCAGGGGACAGGGGTTTTCTTTTATCGGCTACACCTTC
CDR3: CPRRGQGFSFIGYTF

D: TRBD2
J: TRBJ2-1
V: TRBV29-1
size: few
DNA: TGCAGCGTGGCCGGGACTAGCATCCACAATGAGCAGTTCTTC
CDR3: CSVAGTSIHNEQFF

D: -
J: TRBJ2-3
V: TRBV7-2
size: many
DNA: TGTGCCAGCAGCTTAGCGGGGGGGCGGGTAGATACGCAGTATTTT
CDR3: CASSLAGGRVDTQYF

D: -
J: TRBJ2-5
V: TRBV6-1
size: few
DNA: TGTGCCAGCAGTGATATGATAGAGCAGTACTTC
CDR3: CASSDMIEQYF

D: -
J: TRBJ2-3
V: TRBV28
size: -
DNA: TGTGCCACCTCAGGGGACGCAGATACGCAGTATTTT
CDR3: CATSGDADTQYF

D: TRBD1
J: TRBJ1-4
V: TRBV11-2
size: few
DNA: TGTGCCAGCAGACAGACAGGGTCGATTGGTGAAAAACTGTTTTTT
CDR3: CASRQTGSIGEKLFF

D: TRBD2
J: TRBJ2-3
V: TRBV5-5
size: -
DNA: TGTGCCAGCAGCTTGCTTACGGATGAGTCCGCTAGCGGTTACACAGATACGCAGTATTTT
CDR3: CASSLLTDESASGYTDTQYF

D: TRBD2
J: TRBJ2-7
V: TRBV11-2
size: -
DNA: TGTGCCAGCAGCCAGCGACTAGCGGGGGGGCTTTCCAACGAGCAGTACTTC
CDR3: CASSQRLAGGLSNEQYF

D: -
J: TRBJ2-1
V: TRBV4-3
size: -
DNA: TGCGCCAGCAGCCAAGCACTTGGGGCCACGAGCAATGAGCAGTTCTTC
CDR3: CASSQALGATSNEQFF

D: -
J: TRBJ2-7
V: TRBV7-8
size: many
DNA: TGTGCCAGCAGCTTCCGCCGGAATACCTACGAGCAGTACTTC
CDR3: CASSFRRNTYEQYF

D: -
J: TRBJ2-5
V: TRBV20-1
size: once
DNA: TGCAGTGCCCACTCACTAACCAATGAGCAGTACTTC
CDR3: CSAHSLTNEQYF

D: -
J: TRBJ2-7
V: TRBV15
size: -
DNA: TGTGCCACCAGTCCTGACTTGCGGTTGTCCTCCTACGAGCAGTACTTC
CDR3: CATSPDLRLSSYEQYF

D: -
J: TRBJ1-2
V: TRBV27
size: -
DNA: TGTGCCAGCAGTTTATCGTCCGGGGGAATTTTCAACCATGGCTACACCTTC
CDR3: CASSLSSGGIFNHGYTF

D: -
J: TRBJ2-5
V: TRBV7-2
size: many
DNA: TGTGCCAGCAGCTTAGTTAAGGGCCCGCAAGAGACCCAGTACTTC
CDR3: CASSLVKGPQETQYF

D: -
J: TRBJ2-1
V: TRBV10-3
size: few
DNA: TGTGCCATCAGCCCCGACAGGTACAATGAGCAGTTCTTC
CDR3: CAISPDRYNEQFF

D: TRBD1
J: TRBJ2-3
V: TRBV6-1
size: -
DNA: TGTGCCAGCGGTGGGGACAGGCCTAGCACAGATACGCAGTATTTT
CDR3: CASGGDRPSTDTQYF